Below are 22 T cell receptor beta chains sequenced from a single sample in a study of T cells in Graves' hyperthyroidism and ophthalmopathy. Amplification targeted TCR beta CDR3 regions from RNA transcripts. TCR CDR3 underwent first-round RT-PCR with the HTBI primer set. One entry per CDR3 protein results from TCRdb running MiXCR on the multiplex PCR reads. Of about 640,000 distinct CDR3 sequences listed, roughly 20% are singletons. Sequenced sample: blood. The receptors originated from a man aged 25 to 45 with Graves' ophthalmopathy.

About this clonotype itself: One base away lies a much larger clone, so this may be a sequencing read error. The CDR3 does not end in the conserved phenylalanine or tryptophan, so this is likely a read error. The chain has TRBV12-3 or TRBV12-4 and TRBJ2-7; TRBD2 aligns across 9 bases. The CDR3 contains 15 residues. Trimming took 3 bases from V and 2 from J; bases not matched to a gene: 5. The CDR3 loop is CASSFRLAGPYEQYL. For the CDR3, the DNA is TGTGCCAGCAGTTTTCGGCTAGCGGGACCCTACGAGCAGTACCTC.

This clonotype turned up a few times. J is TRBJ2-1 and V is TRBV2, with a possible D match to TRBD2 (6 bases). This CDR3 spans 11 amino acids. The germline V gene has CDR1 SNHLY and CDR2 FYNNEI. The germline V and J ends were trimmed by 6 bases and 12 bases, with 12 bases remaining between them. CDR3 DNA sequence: TGTGCCAGCAGCGGGACTCCGGGGCAGTTCTTC. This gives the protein CASSGTPGQFF.

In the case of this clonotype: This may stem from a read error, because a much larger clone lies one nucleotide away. The CDR3: CASSVWGGQGSLNSYEQYF. The DNA for the CDR3 is TGTGCCAGCAGCGTTTGGGGGGGACAGGGATCCCTGAACTCCTACGAGCAGTACTTC. The chain is built from TRBV14 and TRBJ2-7, with TRBD1 matching over 9 bases. The V and J ends lost 5 bases and 0 bases, in that order; junction bases with no gene match: 17. The CDR3 is made up of 19 amino acids. Germline CDR1 is SGHDN and CDR2 is FVKESK.

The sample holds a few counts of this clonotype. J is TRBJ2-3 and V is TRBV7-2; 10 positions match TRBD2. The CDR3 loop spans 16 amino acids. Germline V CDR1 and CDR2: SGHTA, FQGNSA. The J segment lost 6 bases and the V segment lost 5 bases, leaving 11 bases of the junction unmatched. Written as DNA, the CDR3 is TGTGCCAGCAGCCAGGCGAGCGGGAGGGCCGTGGATACGCAGTATTTT. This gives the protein CASSQASGRAVDTQYF.

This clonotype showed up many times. For the CDR3, the DNA is TGTGCCAGCAGCTTGCACAACAGGGGAAATCAGCCCCAGCATTTT. It specifies CASSLHNRGNQPQHF. V gene TRBV11-2 combines with J gene TRBJ1-5; TRBD1 matches at 7 bases. Germline CDR1 is SGHAT and CDR2 is FQNNGV. There are 15 residues in the CDR3. The J segment lost 4 bases and the V segment lost 3 bases, leaving 6 bases of the junction unmatched.

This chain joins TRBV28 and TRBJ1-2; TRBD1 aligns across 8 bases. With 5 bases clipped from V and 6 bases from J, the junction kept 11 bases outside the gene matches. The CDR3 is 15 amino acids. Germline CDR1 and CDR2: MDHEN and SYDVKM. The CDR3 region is CASSLTGTGGNGYTF. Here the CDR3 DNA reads TGTGCCAGCAGTCTAACCGGGACAGGAGGCAATGGCTACACCTTC.

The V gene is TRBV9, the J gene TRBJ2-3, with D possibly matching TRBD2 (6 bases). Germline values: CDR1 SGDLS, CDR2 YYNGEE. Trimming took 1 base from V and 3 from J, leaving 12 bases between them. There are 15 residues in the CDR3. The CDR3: CASSVRPGETDTQYF. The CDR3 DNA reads TGTGCCAGCAGCGTACGCCCGGGGGAAACAGATACGCAGTATTTT.

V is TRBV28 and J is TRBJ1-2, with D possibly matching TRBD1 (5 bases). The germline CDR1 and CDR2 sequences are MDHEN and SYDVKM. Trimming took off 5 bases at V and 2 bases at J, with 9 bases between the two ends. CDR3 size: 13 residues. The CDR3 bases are TGTGCCAGCAGTAGGGACCTAAACTATGGCTACACCTTC. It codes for CASSRDLNYGYTF.

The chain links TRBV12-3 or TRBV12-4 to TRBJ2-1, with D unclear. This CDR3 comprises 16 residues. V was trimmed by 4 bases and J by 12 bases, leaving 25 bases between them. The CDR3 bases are TGTGCCAGCAGTTCTTTCACACCCTCCTACAATGATGGGCAGTTCTTC. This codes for CASSSFTPSYNDGQFF.

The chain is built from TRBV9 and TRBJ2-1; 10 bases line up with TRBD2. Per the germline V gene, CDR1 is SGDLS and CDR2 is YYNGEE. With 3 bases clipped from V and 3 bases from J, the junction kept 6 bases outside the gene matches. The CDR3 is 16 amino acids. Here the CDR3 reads CASSAKGTSDYNEQFF. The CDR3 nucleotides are TGTGCCAGCAGCGCTAAGGGGACTAGCGACTACAATGAGCAGTTCTTC.

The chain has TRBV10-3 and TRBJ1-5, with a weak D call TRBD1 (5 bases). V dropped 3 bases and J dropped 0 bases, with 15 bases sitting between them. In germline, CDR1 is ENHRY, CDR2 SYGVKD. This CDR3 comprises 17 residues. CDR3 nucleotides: TGTGCCATCAGTGACCCGGCAGGGCATTATAGCAATCAGCCCCAGCATTTT. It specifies CAISDPAGHYSNQPQHF.

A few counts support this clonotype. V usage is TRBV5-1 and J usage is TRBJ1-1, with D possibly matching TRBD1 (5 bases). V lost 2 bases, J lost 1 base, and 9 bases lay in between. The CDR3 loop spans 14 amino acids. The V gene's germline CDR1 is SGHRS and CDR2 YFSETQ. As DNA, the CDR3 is TGCGCCAGCAGCTTAACGGGGGAGAACACTGAAGCTTTCTTT. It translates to CASSLTGENTEAFF.

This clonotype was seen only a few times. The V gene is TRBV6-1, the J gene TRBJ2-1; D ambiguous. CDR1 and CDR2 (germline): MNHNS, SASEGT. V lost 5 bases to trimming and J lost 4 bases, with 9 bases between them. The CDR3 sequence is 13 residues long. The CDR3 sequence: CASSPSKYNEQFF. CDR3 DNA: TGTGCCAGCAGTCCTAGTAAATACAATGAGCAGTTCTTC.

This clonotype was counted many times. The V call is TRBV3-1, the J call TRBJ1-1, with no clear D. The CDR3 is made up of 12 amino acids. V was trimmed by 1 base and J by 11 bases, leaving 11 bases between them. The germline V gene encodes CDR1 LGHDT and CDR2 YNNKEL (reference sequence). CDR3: CASSQGTANAFF. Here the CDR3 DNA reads TGTGCCAGCAGCCAAGGGACGGCGAACGCTTTCTTT.

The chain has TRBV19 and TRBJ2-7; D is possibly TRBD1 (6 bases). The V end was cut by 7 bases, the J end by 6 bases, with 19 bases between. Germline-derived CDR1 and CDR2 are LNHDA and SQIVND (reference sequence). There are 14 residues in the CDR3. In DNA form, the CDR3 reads TGTGCCAGTACCCTTGGGACACCGGGGTCCGAGCAGTACTTC. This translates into CASTLGTPGSEQYF.

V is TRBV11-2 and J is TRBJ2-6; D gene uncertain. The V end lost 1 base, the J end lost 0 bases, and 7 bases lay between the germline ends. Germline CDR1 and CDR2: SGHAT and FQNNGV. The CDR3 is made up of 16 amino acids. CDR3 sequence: CASSLVADSGANVLTF. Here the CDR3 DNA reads TGTGCCAGCAGCTTAGTCGCGGACTCTGGGGCCAACGTCCTGACTTTC.

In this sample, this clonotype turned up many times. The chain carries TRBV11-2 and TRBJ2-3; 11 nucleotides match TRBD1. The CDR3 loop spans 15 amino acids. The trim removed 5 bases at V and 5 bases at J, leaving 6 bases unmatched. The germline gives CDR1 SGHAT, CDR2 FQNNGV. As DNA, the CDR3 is TGTGCCAGCAGCAAGGGACAGGGGGTGGTAGATACGCAGTATTTT. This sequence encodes CASSKGQGVVDTQYF.

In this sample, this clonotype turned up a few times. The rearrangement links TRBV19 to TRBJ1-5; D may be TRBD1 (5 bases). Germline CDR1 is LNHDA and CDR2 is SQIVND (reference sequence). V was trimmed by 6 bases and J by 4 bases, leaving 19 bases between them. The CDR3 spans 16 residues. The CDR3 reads CASSWGPGRENQPQHF. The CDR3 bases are TGTGCCAGTAGCTGGGGTCCAGGGAGGGAAAATCAGCCCCAGCATTTT. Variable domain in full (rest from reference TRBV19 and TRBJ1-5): DGGITQSPKYLFRKEGQNVTLSCEQNLNHDAMYWYRQDPGQGLRLIYYSQIVNDFQKGDIAEGYSVSREKKESFPLTVTSAQKNPTAFYLCASSWGPGRENQPQHFGDGTRLSIL.

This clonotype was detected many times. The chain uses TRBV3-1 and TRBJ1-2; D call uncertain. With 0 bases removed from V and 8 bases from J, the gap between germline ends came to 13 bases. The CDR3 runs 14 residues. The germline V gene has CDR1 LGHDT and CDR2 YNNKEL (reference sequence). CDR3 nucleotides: TGTGCCAGCAGCCAAGATCTTACCCCGCACGGCTACACCTTC. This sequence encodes CASSQDLTPHGYTF.

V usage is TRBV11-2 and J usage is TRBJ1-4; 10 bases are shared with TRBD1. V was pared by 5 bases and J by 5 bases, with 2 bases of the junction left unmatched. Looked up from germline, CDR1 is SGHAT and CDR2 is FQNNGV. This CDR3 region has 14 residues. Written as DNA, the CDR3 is TGTGCCAGCAGCGCGGACAGGGGGAATGAAAAACTGTTTTTT. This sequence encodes CASSADRGNEKLFF.

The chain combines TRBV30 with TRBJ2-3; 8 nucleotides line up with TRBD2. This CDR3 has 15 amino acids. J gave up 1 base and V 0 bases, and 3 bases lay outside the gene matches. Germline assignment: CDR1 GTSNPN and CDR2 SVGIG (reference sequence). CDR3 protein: CAWSVSSGRTDTQYF. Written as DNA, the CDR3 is TGTGCCTGGAGTGTTTCTAGCGGGCGCACAGATACGCAGTATTTT. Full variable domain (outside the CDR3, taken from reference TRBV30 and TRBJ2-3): SQTIHQWPATLVQPVGSPLSLECTVEGTSNPNLYWYRQAAGRGLQLLFYSVGIGQISSEVPQNLSASRPQDRQFILSSKKLLLSDSGFYLCAWSVSSGRTDTQYFGPGTRLTVL.

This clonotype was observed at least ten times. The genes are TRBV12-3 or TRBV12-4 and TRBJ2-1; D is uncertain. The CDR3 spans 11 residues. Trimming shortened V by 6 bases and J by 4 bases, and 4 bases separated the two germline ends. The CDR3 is CASRQYNEQFF. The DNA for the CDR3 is TGTGCCAGCAGACAATACAATGAGCAGTTCTTC.